Listed here are 2 T cell receptor beta chains from one sample, sequenced in a study of blood T cells in healthy people across ages. Through a sample-barcoded 5' primer and a J-beta primer mix, a second PCR was run for roughly 7 to 11 cycles. MiXCR, run by TCRdb on the 5' RACE reads, gives a single entry per CDR3 protein. Among 800,000 to 950,000 distinct CDR3 sequences listed, almost 30% were seen once. These data were likewise used in another study, on T cells of mothers and their children.

Sequencing was done on a sample of blood. These receptors all stem from a woman aged 40 to 55 in good health.

The rearrangement joins TRBV5-1 to TRBJ1-2; weak D call: TRBD1 (6 bases). This CDR3 comprises 14 residues. Germline V gene sequence: CDR1 SGHRS, CDR2 YFSETQ. V was cut by 4 bases and J by 3 bases, with 13 bases left in between. This CDR3 reads CASSRNRVDYGYTF. Written as DNA, the CDR3 is TGCGCCAGCAGCCGGAACAGGGTAGACTATGGCTACACCTTC.

This clonotype showed up just a few times. The V and J genes are TRBV5-1 and TRBJ1-2, with D possibly TRBD1 on 5 matching bases. Trimming removed 4 bases from V and 4 bases from J, with 11 bases in between. Germline V gives CDR1 SGHRS, CDR2 YFSETQ. The CDR3 has 13 residues. Here the CDR3 DNA reads TGCGCCAGCAGCACAGAGGACACCTATGGCTACACCTTC. Translation: CASSTEDTYGYTF.